This note documents a single TCR beta chain sequence. The data derive from a study of T cell changes during pregnancy in multiple sclerosis. The CDR3 covers 14 residues. CDR1 and CDR2 from the germline V gene are SNHLY and FYNNEI. The V and J ends lost 5 bases and 5 bases, in that order; junction bases with no gene match: 4. Generated by immunoSEQ multiplex PCR, the TCRdb table keeps only in-frame clones and is missing some. The sample consists of around 50,000 clones, roughly nine tenths of them appearing once. Sequencing was performed on CD8+ T cells from peripheral blood mononuclear cells, taken in the second trimester of pregnancy. This TCR came from a female donor with multiple sclerosis, enrolled in a pregnancy study. The chain links TRBV2 to TRBJ1-4; 8 bases are a match to TRBD1. The CDR3 bases are TGTGCCAGCAGTCCATGGACAGGGAATGAAAAACTGTTTTTT. Amino acids: CASSPWTGNEKLFF.